Following are 11 T cell receptor beta chains from one sample sequenced in a study of T cell changes during pregnancy in multiple sclerosis. The data were produced by immunoSEQ multiplex PCR, yet TCRdb's version contains in-frame clones alone and is incomplete. The data contain approximately 41,000 clones, approximately 89% of them seen just once; the ten biggest clones take up approximately 1.2%. The starting material was CD4+ T cells from peripheral blood mononuclear cells, obtained in the first trimester of pregnancy. Every receptor here comes from a female donor with multiple sclerosis, enrolled in a pregnancy study.

This chain connects TRBV28 to TRBJ2-5; TRBD1 is a possible D gene (6 bases). CDR3 length equals 14 residues. Trimming stripped 3 bases from V and 5 bases from J, with 13 bases between. CDR1 MDHEN and CDR2 SYDVKM come from the germline V gene. The CDR3 coding sequence is TGTGCCAGCAGTTTTGGGCAGGGGATGGAGACCCAGTACTTC. Translation: CASSFGQGMETQYF.

The chain is built from TRBV19 and TRBJ2-4; 7 bases match TRBD2. The CDR3 covers 16 residues. With V trimmed by 3 bases and J by 0 bases, 5 bases remained unmatched. The germline CDR1 and CDR2 sequences are LNHDA and SQIVND (reference sequence). For the CDR3, the DNA is TGTGCCAGTAGTATCGGGCTAGCGGTAGCCAAAAACATTCAGTACTTC. Its protein product is CASSIGLAVAKNIQYF. Full variable domain (remainder filled in from reference TRBV19 and TRBJ2-4): DGGITQSPKYLFRKEGQNVTLSCEQNLNHDAMYWYRQDPGQGLRLIYYSQIVNDFQKGDIAEGYSVSREKKESFPLTVTSAQKNPTAFYLCASSIGLAVAKNIQYFGAGTRLSVL.

V gene TRBV4-2 combines with J gene TRBJ2-2; TRBD2 agrees at 14 bases. Germline assignment: CDR1 LGHNA and CDR2 YNFKEQ. The J segment lost 0 bases and the V segment lost 3 bases, leaving 9 bases of the junction unmatched. The CDR3 extends over 20 amino acids. This CDR3 reads CASSQPTGLAGAANTGELFF. The DNA of the CDR3 is TGTGCCAGCAGCCAGCCAACGGGACTAGCGGGAGCCGCGAACACCGGGGAGCTGTTTTTT.

The genes are TRBV5-1 and TRBJ2-1; 8 bases are a match to TRBD2. Trimming removed 2 bases from V and 2 bases from J; junction bases left unmatched: 6. CDR1 SGHRS and CDR2 YFSETQ come from the germline V gene. This CDR3 contains 16 residues. The CDR3 DNA sequence: TGCGCCAGCAGCTTAACTTCGGGAGGGCCCTACAATGAGCAGTTCTTC. Translation: CASSLTSGGPYNEQFF.

V gene TRBV13 combines with J gene TRBJ2-2; TRBD1 matches at 9 bases. Trimming cost V 6 bases and J 2 bases; bases outside gene matches: 7. The CDR3 is made up of 16 amino acids. Germline V gene data show CDR1 as PRHDT and CDR2 as FYEKMQ (reference sequence). The CDR3 coding sequence is TGTGCCAGCAGTCCAGCGACAGGGGGTAACACCGGGGAGCTGTTTTTT. It yields the protein CASSPATGGNTGELFF.

This chain joins TRBV5-1 and TRBJ1-4; a weak D match, TRBD1 (5 bases). The CDR3 is made up of 13 amino acids. V lost 4 bases to trimming and J lost 8 bases, with 12 bases between them. The V gene's germline CDR1 is SGHRS and CDR2 YFSETQ. The CDR3 coding sequence is TGCGCCAGCAGCCCAGGGTTGGGCGAAAAACTGTTTTTT. This translates into CASSPGLGEKLFF.

The chain couples TRBV5-4 to TRBJ2-1; D might be TRBD2 (7 bases). Germline V lookup: CDR1 SGHNT, CDR2 YYREEE (reference sequence). Trimming cost V 2 bases and J 5 bases, with 20 bases left between them. The CDR3 sequence is 17 residues long. The CDR3: CASSFGRGLAINNEQFF. The CDR3 DNA reads as TGTGCCAGCAGCTTTGGGCGGGGGCTAGCAATAAACAATGAGCAGTTCTTC.

The rearrangement joins TRBV6-5 to TRBJ2-5, with TRBD1 as a possible D gene (6 bases). V was shortened by 0 bases and J by 3 bases, with 14 bases between the two germline ends. CDR3 length equals 16 residues. The germline V gene has CDR1 MNHEY and CDR2 SVGAGI. CDR3 region: CASSYSIMTGEETQYF. In DNA, the CDR3 is TGTGCCAGCAGTTACTCGATCATGACAGGAGAAGAGACCCAGTACTTC.

The chain carries TRBV6-4 and TRBJ1-2; TRBD1 matches at 9 bases. Germline V gene data show CDR1 as MRHNA and CDR2 as SNTAGT. The trim removed 4 bases at V and 8 bases at J, leaving 8 bases unmatched. The CDR3 has 14 amino acids. DNA of the CDR3: TGTGCCAGCAGTGGACAGGGGGATTCGGGCGGCTACACCTTC. Translation gives CASSGQGDSGGYTF.

The gene calls are TRBV5-1 and TRBJ2-7, with 9 bases matching TRBD2. J gave up 3 bases and V 4 bases, and 8 bases lay outside the gene matches. This CDR3 has 15 amino acids. Germline loops: CDR1 SGHRS, CDR2 YFSETQ. The CDR3, as DNA: TGCGCCAGCAGCCCGGCGGCTAGCGGGATCTACGAGCAGTACTTC. The encoded protein is CASSPAASGIYEQYF.

The chain uses TRBV5-4 and TRBJ2-3; 11 bases are a match to TRBD2. V dropped 2 bases and J dropped 4; count of bases not matched to a gene: 6. The CDR3 has 16 residues. CDR1 is SGHNT, CDR2 YYREEE, per germline (reference sequence). CDR3 DNA sequence: TGTGCCAGCAGCTTAAATAGCGGGAGGGGAGCAGATACGCAGTATTTT. Its protein product is CASSLNSGRGADTQYF.